Listed below are T cell receptor beta chains from one sample, sequenced in a study of beta chain features in type 1 diabetes. The protocol was immunoSEQ multiplex PCR, while the TCRdb copy is restricted to in-frame clones and leaves out a portion. In the table there are 970,000 or so clones, roughly 16% of which are singletons. The sample consisted of naive CD4+ T cells from blood. The receptors stem from a woman aged 18-29 years in good health. Both conserved end residues are part of each CDR3. A D gene is named only where the DNA matches it firmly. The size entry is marked missing in some rows and otherwise reads once, few, many or a size class.

>TRBV7-2|few|TRBJ2-5|14|NA
CASSFQGSRETQYF
TGTGCCAGCAGCTTTCAGGGATCCCGGGAGACCCAGTACTTC
>TRBV16|many|TRBJ2-7|14|NA
CASSYGPGPYEQYF
TGTGCCAGCAGCTATGGCCCGGGGCCCTACGAGCAGTACTTC
>TRBV11-2|NA|TRBJ2-2|14|NA
CASSDRGGTGELFF
TGTGCCAGCAGCGACAGGGGAGGGACCGGGGAGCTGTTTTTT
>TRBV7-3|few|TRBJ1-2|15|TRBD1
CASSPRGQGADGYTF
TGTGCCAGCAGCCCCCGGGGACAGGGGGCTGATGGCTACACCTTC
>TRBV5-4|NA|TRBJ2-5|15|TRBD2
CASSFASGVQETQYF
TGTGCCAGCAGCTTTGCCAGCGGGGTCCAAGAGACCCAGTACTTC
>TRBV18|few|TRBJ2-1|15|TRBD2
CASSPMGEGLAEQFF
TGTGCCAGCTCACCCATGGGGGAGGGCCTCGCGGAGCAGTTCTTC
>TRBV7-2|NA|TRBJ2-3|15|NA
CASSLTWLPTDTQYF
TGTGCCAGCAGCTTGACCTGGCTTCCCACAGATACGCAGTATTTT
>TRBV7-2|NA|TRBJ2-7|14|NA
CASSLMGAPYEQYF
TGTGCCAGCAGCTTAATGGGGGCACCTTACGAGCAGTACTTC
>TRBV20-1|NA|TRBJ2-1|11|NA
CSASRGGEQFF
TGCAGTGCTAGCAGGGGAGGTGAGCAGTTCTTC
>TRBV11-2|few|TRBJ2-7|15|NA
CASSLEGSHFYEQYF
TGTGCCAGCAGCTTAGAGGGCAGCCATTTCTACGAGCAGTACTTC
>TRBV9|NA|TRBJ2-5|14|TRBD2
CASSPGLAEETQYF
TGTGCCAGCAGCCCTGGACTAGCGGAGGAGACCCAGTACTTC
>TRBV4-3|few|TRBJ2-5|17|TRBD2
CASSHRTSGSHGETQYF
TGCGCCAGCAGCCACCGTACTAGCGGTTCTCATGGGGAGACCCAGTACTTC
>TRBV28|few|TRBJ2-7|14|NA
CASSFGGGSYEQYF
TGTGCCAGCAGTTTTGGAGGGGGCTCCTACGAGCAGTACTTC
>TRBV7-2|once|TRBJ2-1|15|NA
CASRLPANLYNEQFF
TGTGCCAGCCGACTTCCGGCAAATTTGTACAATGAGCAGTTCTTC
>TRBV11-2|few|TRBJ1-3|14|NA
CASSFGTFGNTIYF
TGTGCCAGCAGCTTCGGGACATTTGGAAACACCATATATTTT
>TRBV20-1|NA|TRBJ2-5|10|NA
CATDKETQYF
TGCGCTACGGATAAAGAGACCCAGTACTTC
>TRBV5-4|NA|TRBJ2-1|15|NA
CASSSGWGSGNEQFF
TGTGCCAGCAGTTCTGGATGGGGTAGTGGCAATGAGCAGTTCTTC
>TRBV6-6|few|TRBJ1-1|14|NA
CASSLGLGNTEAFF
TGTGCCAGCAGTTTGGGACTGGGGAACACTGAAGCTTTCTTT
>TRBV28|few|TRBJ2-5|12|NA
CASSISRGTQYF
TGTGCCAGCAGCATATCGCGGGGAACCCAGTACTTC
>TRBV2|few|TRBJ1-2|13|NA
CATRSGTPVGYTF
TGTGCCACCAGATCCGGGACTCCCGTTGGCTACACCTTC
>TRBV5-6|few|TRBJ2-1|17|NA
CASSRWTRTTTYNEQFF
TGTGCCAGCAGCCGTTGGACGCGGACTACTACCTACAATGAGCAGTTCTTC
>TRBV7-9|NA|TRBJ2-1|13|NA
CASSLQGGNEQFF
TGTGCCAGCAGCTTACAGGGGGGCAATGAGCAGTTCTTC
>TRBV7-8|few|TRBJ2-3|13|NA
CASSSARTDTQYF
TGTGCCAGCAGCTCCGCTCGCACAGATACGCAGTATTTT
>TRBV29-1|few|TRBJ2-2|13|NA
CSYRGGSTGELFF
TGCAGCTATAGAGGGGGTAGCACCGGGGAGCTGTTTTTT
>TRBV7-2|NA|TRBJ2-7|15|NA
CASSTNYQGSYEQYF
TGTGCCAGCAGCACTAACTATCAGGGTTCCTACGAGCAGTACTTC
>TRBV6-5|few|TRBJ2-7|13|NA
CASRQATRDEQYF
TGTGCCAGCAGGCAGGCCACAAGGGACGAGCAGTACTTC
>TRBV2|few|TRBJ2-1|16|TRBD2
CASSDIGTSGRSEQFF
TGTGCCAGCAGTGATATCGGAACTAGCGGGAGGTCTGAGCAGTTCTTC
>TRBV27|NA|TRBJ2-7|17|TRBD1
CASTPFPGQGSTYEQYF
TGTGCCAGCACCCCCTTCCCGGGACAGGGGTCAACCTACGAGCAGTACTTC